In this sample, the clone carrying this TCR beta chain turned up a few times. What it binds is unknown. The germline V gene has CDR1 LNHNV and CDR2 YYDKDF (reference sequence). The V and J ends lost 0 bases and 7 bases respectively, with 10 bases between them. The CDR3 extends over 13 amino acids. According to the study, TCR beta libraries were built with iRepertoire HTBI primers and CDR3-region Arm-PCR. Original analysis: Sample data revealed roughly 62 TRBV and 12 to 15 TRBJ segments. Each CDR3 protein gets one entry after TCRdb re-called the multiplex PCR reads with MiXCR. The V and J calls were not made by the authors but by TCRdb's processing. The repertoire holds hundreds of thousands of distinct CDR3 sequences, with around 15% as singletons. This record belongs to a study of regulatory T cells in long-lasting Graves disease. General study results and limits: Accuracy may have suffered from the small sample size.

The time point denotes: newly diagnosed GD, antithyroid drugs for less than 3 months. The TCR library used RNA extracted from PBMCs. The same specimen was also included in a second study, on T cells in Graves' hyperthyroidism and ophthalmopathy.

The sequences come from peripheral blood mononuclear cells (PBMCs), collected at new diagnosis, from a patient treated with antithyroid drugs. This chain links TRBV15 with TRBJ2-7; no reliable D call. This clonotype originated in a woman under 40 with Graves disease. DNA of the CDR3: TGTGCCACCAGCAGAGAGGTCCCTGGGGAGCAGTACTTC. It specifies CATSREVPGEQYF. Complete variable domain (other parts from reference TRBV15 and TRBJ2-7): DAMVIQNPRYQVTQFGKPVTLSCSQTLNHNVMYWYQQKSSQAPKLLFHYYDKDFNNEADTPDNFQSRRPNTSFCFLDIRSPGLGDTAMYLCATSREVPGEQYFGPGTRLTVT.